These T cell receptor beta chains were read from a single sample in a study of shared clonotypes between healthy human individuals. The repertoire was sequenced with immunoSEQ multiplex PCR; TCRdb's copy has only in-frame clones and lacks some. The sample carries fewer than 650,000 clones, 75% to 85% recorded once. The sample taken for sequencing was PBMCs. These receptors originate from a woman aged 40 to 49 in good health. Some clones in this sample may be carry-over from other donors' samples. Both conserved end residues are part of each CDR3. Each record gives: J gene, clone size, V gene, CDR3 protein. Clone sizes are given selectively: once, few, many, or a class where the clone is expanded.

>TRBJ2-7|-|TRBV28
CASSGRLRSSYEQYF
>TRBJ2-1|-|TRBV5-5
CASSLETSGNYNEQFF
>TRBJ1-1|-|TRBV19
CASSIGPGTGDTEAFF
>TRBJ1-3|-|TRBV6-1
CASSEPTIYF
>TRBJ1-5|-|TRBV21-1
CASTTGGRYSNQPQHF
>TRBJ1-5|-|TRBV27
CASSFFPPTGGNQPQHF
>TRBJ1-2|-|TRBV11-2
CASSLQGHYGYTF
>TRBJ1-1|-|TRBV25-1
CASSDKDRVTNMNTEAFF
>TRBJ2-3|few|TRBV7-9
CASSFSGSGTDTQYF
>TRBJ1-2|-|TRBV7-2
CASKSGTDTYGYTF
>TRBJ2-1|-|TRBV10-3
CAIGAGVSSYNEQFF
>TRBJ2-7|-|TRBV6-1
CASSIRLAGTGQYF
>TRBJ1-5|-|TRBV10-3
CATTTGDNQPQHF
>TRBJ1-1|-|TRBV30
CAWTGTSNTEAFF
>TRBJ1-4|-|TRBV30
CAWSVGPYSTNEKLFF
>TRBJ2-1|many|TRBV7-9
CASSRPDQGEQFF
>TRBJ2-5|-|TRBV5-1
CAGSLMGEQETQYF
>TRBJ2-3|-|TRBV28
CASTEGTGRTDTQYF
>TRBJ2-7|-|TRBV19
CASSTQIQGYEQYF
>TRBJ2-5|-|TRBV9
CASSVAGLAEETQYF
>TRBJ2-7|-|TRBV5-4
CASSLEGTSGRYEQYF
>TRBJ2-2|-|TRBV11-2
CASSLRGSNTGELFF
>TRBJ2-1|-|TRBV27
CASRPTGTRVYNEQFF
>TRBJ2-2|-|TRBV2
CASSEIGQGHSGELFF
>TRBJ2-1|-|TRBV29-1
CSVLPGTTYNEQFF
>TRBJ2-3|-|TRBV6-1
CASSEAKGGRTDTQYF
>TRBJ1-3|few|TRBV2
CASSATYSSGNTIYF
>TRBJ1-2|-|TRBV19
CASSPGQTYGYTF
>TRBJ1-4|-|TRBV2
CASRQGRTNEKLFF
>TRBJ2-7|few|TRBV7-9
CASSLVDKAYEQYF
>TRBJ1-5|-|TRBV27
CASSPQGAGQPQHF
>TRBJ2-2|-|TRBV19
CASSIDRGLAHTGELFF
>TRBJ2-3|-|TRBV19
CASGGQERDTQYF
>TRBJ2-3|-|TRBV4-3
CASSRGHTGATDTQYF
>TRBJ2-1|many|TRBV7-3
CASSPSGVNNEQFF
>TRBJ2-2|-|TRBV10-3
CAISESTPRTGELFF
>TRBJ2-7|many|TRBV25-1
CASSERGREQYF
>TRBJ1-2|many|TRBV29-1
CSVPHFGGAFDGYTF
>TRBJ2-7|-|TRBV12-2
CASRLAAGKRDRVSYEQYF
>TRBJ2-5|-|TRBV2
CASSGLSEQETQYF
>TRBJ2-7|few|TRBV18
CASSPGTGAANEQYF
>TRBJ1-4|-|TRBV28
CASSFSWAGEEKLFF
>TRBJ2-5|-|TRBV7-2
CGLAVETQYF
>TRBJ2-2|-|TRBV7-9
CASSPDVSNTGELFF
>TRBJ1-5|once|TRBV28
CASSLAFRPQHF
>TRBJ2-7|-|TRBV5-1
CASSLGTGGAYEQYF
>TRBJ2-5|-|TRBV19
CASSPNPGGTSGNQETQYF
>TRBJ2-7|-|TRBV18
CASSTDTNGEQYF
>TRBJ2-1|-|TRBV2
CANALGTSGGDYNEQFF
>TRBJ2-7|-|TRBV19
CASSRQGDYEQYF
>TRBJ2-5|once|TRBV11-3
CASSLGTGMQETQYF
>TRBJ2-7|-|TRBV10-2
CASKTGPYEQYF
>TRBJ2-7|once|TRBV5-4
CASSLTGSYEQYF
>TRBJ2-7|few|TRBV9
CASSPSSGSGYEQYF
>TRBJ2-7|-|TRBV28
CASTPTGYTYEQYF
>TRBJ2-2|-|TRBV30
CAWRREWNTGELFF
>TRBJ1-2|-|TRBV18
CASSPPGGISGDYGYTF